The 12 T cell receptor beta chains presented below share a single source sample, sequenced in a study of shared clonotypes between healthy human individuals. Using immunoSEQ multiplex PCR, the repertoire was profiled, and TCRdb retains in-frame clones only, with some absent. The sample yields millions of clones, just over 90% seen once. The sample was naive CD4+ T cells sorted from blood. Subset defined: CD45RA+ positively selected. These TCRs come from a man aged 18-30 years in good health.

The chain carries TRBV7-9 and TRBJ2-7; D is possibly TRBD2 (5 bases). The CDR3 has 16 residues. V lost 1 base and J lost 7, with 20 bases in between. Germline loops: CDR1 SEHNR, CDR2 FQNEAQ (reference sequence). The CDR3 protein is CASSLVLGKQGGEQYF. The CDR3 nucleotides are TGTGCCAGCAGCTTAGTGTTAGGAAAACAAGGAGGTGAGCAGTACTTC.

As to this clone: This sample includes further DNA sequences coding for the same CDR3. The chain combines TRBV28 with TRBJ2-7; D ambiguous. V lost 2 bases and J lost 3, with 2 bases in between. The CDR3 is 11 residues long. From germline, CDR1 is MDHEN and CDR2 SYDVKM. The CDR3 coding sequence is TGTGCCAGCAGTTTAGGCTACGAGCAGTACTTC. Translating it yields CASSLGYEQYF.

This sequence joins TRBV7-2 and TRBJ2-3; 8 bases are shared with TRBD2. CDR3 size: 15 residues. With V trimmed by 6 bases and J by 1 base, 6 bases remained unmatched. Germline CDR1 and CDR2: SGHTA and FQGNSA. DNA of the CDR3: TGTGCCAGCAGACCGGGGGGGATAGGCACAGATACGCAGTATTTT. Protein product: CASRPGGIGTDTQYF.

The chain employs TRBV4-1 and TRBJ2-4, with TRBD2 identical over 11 bases. Germline V lookup: CDR1 MGHRA, CDR2 YSYEKL. The junction had 10 bases not matched to a gene; V was cut back by 0 bases and J by 0 bases. The CDR3 runs to 20 residues. The CDR3 here is CASSQDSRLAGPLAKNIQYF. CDR3 DNA: TGCGCCAGCAGCCAAGATAGTAGACTAGCGGGGCCCTTAGCCAAAAACATTCAGTACTTC.

The chain links TRBV6-5 to TRBJ1-1; the D is unclear. The CDR3 contains 13 residues. The germline CDR1 and CDR2 sequences are MNHEY and SVGAGI. The ends were cut back, 6 bases at V and 3 bases at J, with 11 bases in the middle. This CDR3 is CASRLRQHTEAFF. In DNA, the CDR3 is TGTGCCAGCAGGTTACGGCAGCACACTGAAGCTTTCTTT.

This sequence joins TRBV7-3 and TRBJ2-1; 7 positions match TRBD2. Unmatched junction bases numbered 6, after V lost 5 bases and J lost 5 bases. The CDR3 sequence is 14 residues long. Germline V CDR1 and CDR2: SGHTA, FQGTGA. In nucleotides, the CDR3 is TGTGCCAGCAGCAGCGGGGTGGCAAACAATGAGCAGTTCTTC. As protein: CASSSGVANNEQFF.

About this clone itself: The junction departs from germline at one end; a sequencing error may be responsible. Distinct nucleotide sequences in the sample also encode this CDR3. This chain connects TRBV4-1 to TRBJ1-1; D gene uncertain. CDR1 is MGHRA, CDR2 YSYEKL, per germline. The CDR3 has 14 amino acids. The CDR3 protein is CASSPQVMNTEAFF. In DNA form, the CDR3 reads TGCGCCAGCAGCCCGCAGGTGATGAACACTGAAGCTTTTTTT.

V and J are TRBV6-5 and TRBJ2-7; D tentatively reads TRBD1 or TRBD2 (5 bases each). V lost 7 bases and J lost 3, with 16 bases in between. In germline, CDR1 is MNHEY, CDR2 SVGAGI. This CDR3 is 14 amino acids long. The CDR3 spells CASIRDGLDYEQYF. In DNA form, the CDR3 reads TGTGCCAGCATCCGGGACGGGCTTGACTACGAGCAGTACTTC.

V usage is TRBV10-1 and J usage is TRBJ2-1; 13 positions match TRBD2. The CDR3 extends over 16 amino acids. Germline V gene sequence: CDR1 WNHNN, CDR2 SYGVQD (reference sequence). The junction had 5 bases not matched to a gene; V was cut back by 3 bases and J by 6 bases. CDR3 bases: TGCGCCAGCAGTGACCGACTAGCGGGAGGCCCCAATGAGCAGTTCTTC. As protein: CASSDRLAGGPNEQFF.

J is TRBJ1-1 and V is TRBV6-5; 7 bases map to TRBD1. The CDR3 length is 14 residues. Looked up from germline, CDR1 is MNHEY and CDR2 is SVGAGI. With 4 bases clipped from V and 6 bases from J, the junction kept 8 bases outside the gene matches. CDR3 loop: CASSSKTGRAEAFF. CDR3 DNA sequence: TGTGCCAGCAGTTCCAAGACAGGGAGGGCTGAAGCTTTCTTT.

This clone was observed a single time. The chain employs TRBV6-6 and TRBJ2-7; 9 nucleotides line up with TRBD1. This CDR3 contains 15 residues. In germline, CDR1 is MNHNY, CDR2 SVGAGI (reference sequence). V lost 0 bases, J lost 5 bases, and 5 bases stayed unmatched. CDR3 sequence reads: CASSYSGTGSDEQYF. The CDR3 nucleotides are TGTGCCAGCAGTTACTCTGGGACAGGGTCCGACGAGCAGTACTTC.

A remark on this clone: This same CDR3 is encoded by further DNA sequences in the sample. The chain is built from TRBV6-5 and TRBJ1-1; TRBD1 might be the D (6 bases). From germline, CDR1 is MNHEY and CDR2 SVGAGI. The CDR3 is made up of 13 amino acids. The V and J ends lost 3 bases and 4 bases respectively, with 9 bases between them. In DNA, the CDR3 is TGTGCCAGCAGTTATCAGGGGAGCACTGAAGCTTTCTTT. As protein: CASSYQGSTEAFF.